Presented here are 31 T cell receptor beta chains from one specimen sequenced in a study of early T cells in non-severe SARS-CoV-2 infection. A single record per CDR3 protein comes from TCRdb applying MiXCR to the 5' RACE reads. The sample holds approximately 75,000 distinct CDR3 sequences; 4.6% are singletons and the top ten take roughly 3.6%. This material consisted of whole blood, taken at baseline. The receptors originated from an adult who was a healthcare worker with PCR-confirmed SARS-CoV-2 infection or an uninfected control (not recorded which). The donor label of this sample is uncertain.

In this sample, this clonotype turned up many times. The gene calls are TRBV4-2 and TRBJ2-7; tentatively, D is TRBD1 (5 bases). The CDR3 runs to 17 residues. Germline V gives CDR1 LGHNA, CDR2 YNFKEQ. Trimming left V 4 bases short and J 2 bases short, with 21 bases between. This chain's CDR3 is CASSLNPQRGATYEQYF. Here the CDR3 DNA reads TGTGCCAGCAGCCTTAACCCACAGCGTGGGGCAACCTACGAGCAGTACTTC.

This clonotype has more than one count but fewer than ten. This chain joins TRBV4-1 and TRBJ2-2, with D maybe TRBD2 (5 bases). Trimming removed 1 base from V and 0 bases from J, with 9 bases in between. This CDR3 has 16 amino acids. Per germline, CDR1 MGHRA and CDR2 YSYEKL. CDR3: CASSQVGLSNTGELFF. DNA for the CDR3: TGCGCCAGCAGCCAAGTCGGACTCTCGAACACCGGGGAGCTGTTTTTT.

This clonotype was seen many times. This chain links TRBV20-1 with TRBJ1-2; possible D gene TRBD1, 6 bases. Germline loops: CDR1 DFQATT, CDR2 SNEGSKA (reference sequence). The CDR3 is made up of 16 amino acids. The V end was cut by 1 base, the J end by 4 bases, with 19 bases between. DNA of the CDR3: TGCAGTGCTAGAGCAATGGGGGAAGGGGGTGGCTATGGCTACACCTTC. This encodes CSARAMGEGGGYGYTF.

This clonotype came up a few times. The chain uses TRBV19 and TRBJ1-2; unclear D gene. Germline V CDR1 and CDR2: LNHDA, SQIVND (reference sequence). V lost 3 bases, J lost 2 bases, and 10 bases lay in between. This CDR3 has 14 amino acids. CDR3 region: CASSIPVDNYGYTF. CDR3 DNA: TGTGCCAGTAGTATTCCAGTTGACAACTATGGCTACACCTTC.

This clonotype was seen a handful of times. This chain joins TRBV21-1 and TRBJ1-1. TRBV21-1 is marked as a pseudogene. This CDR3 contains 8 residues. DNA of the CDR3: TGTGGGGGCACTGAAGCTTTCTTT. Residues: CGGTEAFF.

This clonotype appeared a few times. V usage is TRBV20-1 and J usage is TRBJ2-7; 8 bases are shared with TRBD2. The germline V gene encodes CDR1 DFQATT and CDR2 SNEGSKA (reference sequence). The CDR3 has 15 amino acids. V lost 3 bases to trimming and J lost 4 bases; unmatched junction nucleotides: 11. The CDR3 coding sequence is TGCAGTGCTAGGGCTCAAACTAGCGGAGGTTACGAGCAGTACTTC. It is translated as CSARAQTSGGYEQYF.

This clonotype has more than one count but fewer than ten. The CDR3 sequence is CASSRTHDRGISSYTF. The CDR3, as DNA: TGTGCCAGCAGCAGAACCCATGACAGGGGGATCTCGAGCTACACCTTC. This rearrangement joins TRBV7-3 to TRBJ1-2; 9 bases are shared with TRBD1. The CDR3 covers 16 residues. Germline V gene lookup returns CDR1 SGHTA and CDR2 FQGTGA. The J segment lost 9 bases and the V segment lost 5 bases, leaving 16 bases of the junction unmatched.

Here the CDR3 reads CASSLVQYNSPLHF. In DNA, the CDR3 is TGTGCCAGCAGCTTAGTGCAGTATAATTCACCCCTCCACTTT. The chain recombines TRBV7-2 with TRBJ1-6; D ambiguous. Germline CDR1 and CDR2: SGHTA and FQGNSA. The V and J ends lost 1 base and 4 bases respectively, with 5 bases between them. The length of the CDR3 is 14 residues.

This clonotype has a count of ten or more. The V and J genes are TRBV2 and TRBJ1-6; possibly TRBD1 for D (5 bases). Per germline, CDR1 SNHLY and CDR2 FYNNEI. Trimming left V 6 bases short and J 10 bases short, with 16 bases between. The CDR3 runs 14 residues. CDR3 in amino acids: CASRAGPSPSPLHF. The DNA of the CDR3 is TGTGCCAGCAGGGCGGGACCATCTCCCTCACCCCTCCACTTT.

A few counts support this clonotype. This sequence joins TRBV5-6 and TRBJ1-5; 8 nucleotides agree with TRBD1. Germline CDR1 reads SGHDT; CDR2 reads YYEEEE. The CDR3 extends over 15 amino acids. J gave up 3 bases and V 4 bases, and 6 bases lay outside the gene matches. This chain's CDR3 is CASSPGTGDNQPQHF. CDR3 DNA sequence: TGTGCCAGCAGCCCCGGGACAGGAGACAATCAGCCCCAGCATTTT.

There are many counts of this clonotype. The J gene is TRBJ2-2, the V gene TRBV28; perhaps TRBD2 as D (6 bases). The CDR3 is 14 residues long. Germline V CDR1 and CDR2: MDHEN, SYDVKM. V lost 8 bases and J 5 bases, leaving 15 bases between the germline ends. Here the CDR3 reads CASWRASGTGELFF. DNA for the CDR3: TGTGCCAGCTGGAGGGCTTCGGGGACCGGGGAGCTGTTTTTT.

Concerning this clonotype itself: A much larger clone differs by one base, so this may be a read error. The V call is TRBV29-1, the J call TRBJ2-1; the D is unclear. CDR3 size: 11 residues. Germline V gene sequence: CDR1 SQVTM, CDR2 ANQGSEA. DNA of the CDR3: TGCGGCGTTCCTTTCTCGCCTGAGCAGTTCTTC. It specifies CGVPFSPEQFF.

This clonotype was seen repeatedly, ten times or more. This chain joins TRBV6-6 and TRBJ2-2; D not certain. The V end lost 6 bases, the J end lost 7 bases, and 6 bases lay between the germline ends. Germline lookup yields CDR1 MNHNY and CDR2 SVGAGI (reference sequence). The CDR3 sequence is 11 residues long. For the CDR3, the DNA is TGTGCCAGCAGCCAGATCGGGGAGCTGTTTTTT. Translating it yields CASSQIGELFF.

This clonotype was seen many times. This chain links TRBV25-1 with TRBJ1-2; 11 bases fit TRBD1. The V gene end was trimmed by 6 bases and the J gene end by 0 bases; junction bases not matched to a gene: 3. CDR3 length: 15 residues. The germline gives CDR1 MGHDK, CDR2 SYGVNS. The CDR3 loop is CASSRTGGSNYGYTF. The CDR3, as DNA: TGTGCCAGCAGCCGGACAGGGGGCTCTAACTATGGCTACACCTTC.

The chain recombines TRBV6-6 with TRBJ2-1; no reliable D call. CDR3 length: 16 residues. Germline CDR1 reads MNHNY; CDR2 reads SVGAGI (reference sequence). Trimming cost V 7 bases and J 6 bases, with 22 bases left between them. For the CDR3, the DNA is TGTGCCAGCACCAAATCCGCAGCCAAGACGATCAATGAGCAGTTCTTC. As protein: CASTKSAAKTINEQFF.

This clonotype was recorded many times. The chain employs TRBV15 and TRBJ1-1, with 9 bases that match TRBD1. This CDR3 region has 15 residues. V gave up 5 bases and J gave up 6 bases; unmatched junction bases: 10. The germline V gene encodes CDR1 LNHNV and CDR2 YYDKDF (reference sequence). For the CDR3, the DNA is TGTGCCACCAGCCCCGGGACAGGGAGATTGGCTGAAGCTTTCTTT. This codes for CATSPGTGRLAEAFF.

This clonotype was detected ten times or more. V usage is TRBV5-4 and J usage is TRBJ2-7; 7 nucleotides agree with TRBD2. Germline assignment: CDR1 SGHNT and CDR2 YYREEE (reference sequence). Losses at the gene ends were 0 bases for V and 3 bases for J; bases not matched to a gene: 6. This CDR3 is 15 amino acids long. The CDR3 protein is CASSLEGRADYEQYF. The CDR3 DNA is TGTGCCAGCAGCTTGGAAGGGAGGGCGGACTACGAGCAGTACTTC.

At least ten counts were recorded for this clonotype. The chain uses TRBV7-8 and TRBJ2-6; 9 bases are a match to TRBD2. V dropped 4 bases and J dropped 4; count of bases not matched to a gene: 5. The CDR3 spans 16 residues. Germline V gene data show CDR1 as SGHVS and CDR2 as FQNEAQ. The CDR3 here is CASSSAGGLGANVLTF. DNA of the CDR3: TGTGCCAGCAGCTCGGCGGGGGGGCTGGGGGCCAACGTCCTGACTTTC.

This clonotype was seen ten or more times. This chain links TRBV7-9 with TRBJ2-3, with D perhaps being TRBD1 or TRBD2 (7 bases each). The CDR3 runs 20 residues. The germline V gene has CDR1 SEHNR and CDR2 FQNEAQ (reference sequence). Between the trimmed V and J ends, which lost 7 bases and 2 bases, there was a span of 31 bases. In DNA, the CDR3 is TGTGCCAGCACTATTAGACCTAATCAGACAGGGACTAATCACACAGATACGCAGTATTTT. Its protein is CASTIRPNQTGTNHTDTQYF.

This clonotype was counted ten times or more. J is TRBJ1-2 and V is TRBV20-1; 11 bases match TRBD1. Trimming took 5 bases from V and 11 from J; bases not matched to a gene: 4. The CDR3 extends over 11 amino acids. Looked up from germline, CDR1 is DFQATT and CDR2 is SNEGSKA (reference sequence). The CDR3: CSAGWDRGYTF. DNA for the CDR3: TGCAGTGCTGGATGGGACAGGGGGTACACCTTC.

In this sample, this clonotype turned up many times. CDR3 bases: TGTGCCAGCAGCTCGACAGGGGGAAGTTTCTACGAGCAGTACTTC. Protein: CASSSTGGSFYEQYF. The chain combines TRBV7-6 with TRBJ2-7; TRBD1 matches at 9 bases. Trimming at V came to 4 bases and at J to 3 bases, leaving 7 bases not matched to a gene. The CDR3 runs to 15 residues. From germline, CDR1 is SGHVS and CDR2 FNYEAQ.

This chain uses TRBV6-1 with TRBJ2-7; no definite D call. V was shortened by 1 base and J by 0 bases, with 7 bases between the two germline ends. This CDR3 comprises 14 residues. Looked up from germline, CDR1 is MNHNS and CDR2 is SASEGT. As DNA, the CDR3 is TGTGCCAGCAGTGAAGAACCCCGCTCCTACGAGCAGTACTTC. This encodes CASSEEPRSYEQYF.

This clonotype came up many times. This chain uses TRBV20-1 with TRBJ1-5, with D possibly being TRBD1 (5 bases). The ends were cut back, 5 bases at V and 0 bases at J, with 8 bases in the middle. The CDR3 spans 13 residues. Looked up from germline, CDR1 is DFQATT and CDR2 is SNEGSKA (reference sequence). As DNA, the CDR3 is TGCAGTGCTGGGGACGTTAGCAATCAGCCCCAGCATTTT. Translation: CSAGDVSNQPQHF.

The gene calls are TRBV6-5 and TRBJ2-7; D gene ambiguous. CDR1 and CDR2 (germline): MNHEY, SVGAGI. The CDR3 sequence is 11 residues long. The V end was cut by 7 bases, the J end by 5 bases, with 9 bases between. Here the CDR3 reads CASTRADEQYF. The CDR3 DNA reads as TGTGCCAGCACCCGAGCCGACGAGCAGTACTTC.

The rearrangement joins TRBV3-1 to TRBJ2-7; 9 nucleotides match TRBD1. From germline, CDR1 is LGHDT and CDR2 YNNKEL (reference sequence). The CDR3 covers 13 residues. Trimming removed 4 bases from V and 7 bases from J; junction bases left unmatched: 5. The CDR3 DNA is TGTGCCAGCAGCCGGGACAGGGTGTTGGAGCAGTACTTC. This gives the protein CASSRDRVLEQYF.

This clonotype has ten or more counts. The rearrangement uses TRBV3-1 and TRBJ2-1; D possibly corresponds to TRBD1 (5 bases). V lost 0 bases and J lost 3, with 15 bases in between. Germline V gene lookup returns CDR1 LGHDT and CDR2 YNNKEL (reference sequence). The CDR3 is made up of 17 amino acids. The CDR3 DNA reads as TGTGCCAGCAGCCAAGACCAAGCAGTGGGGCTCTACAATGAGCAGTTCTTC. Amino acids: CASSQDQAVGLYNEQFF.

This clonotype was seen ten or more times. The gene calls are TRBV12-3 or TRBV12-4 and TRBJ2-2; D is possibly TRBD2 (7 bases). CDR3 size: 15 residues. V was pared by 7 bases and J by 5 bases, with 17 bases between. The CDR3 coding sequence is TGTGCCAGCATCCGCGGGGGCCAAGGGACCGGGGAGCTGTTTTTT. It codes for CASIRGGQGTGELFF.

This rearrangement joins TRBV12-3 or TRBV12-4 to TRBJ2-7; 9 bases match TRBD2. This CDR3 has 15 amino acids. The V gene end was trimmed by 5 bases and the J gene end by 4 bases; junction bases not matched to a gene: 9. The CDR3 loop reads CASSLSRGLAYEQYF. The CDR3 DNA reads as TGTGCCAGCAGTCTCTCCAGGGGACTAGCTTACGAGCAGTACTTC.

In this sample, this clonotype turned up many times. The V gene is TRBV10-3, the J gene TRBJ1-1, with TRBD1 matching 8 bases. V was pared by 7 bases and J by 5 bases, with 12 bases of the junction left unmatched. The germline V gene has CDR1 ENHRY and CDR2 SYGVKD. The CDR3 extends over 15 amino acids. CDR3 DNA: TGTGCCATCAACCCCGGGCAGGGGGCAAATACTGAAGCTTTCTTT. This codes for CAINPGQGANTEAFF.

This clonotype appeared a few times. DNA for the CDR3: TGCAGCGTTGGTGCAGGGGGTCCCTATGGCTACACCTTC. Translating gives CSVGAGGPYGYTF. The chain joins TRBV29-1 to TRBJ1-2; TRBD1 agrees at 7 bases. V lost 4 bases to trimming and J lost 4 bases; unmatched junction nucleotides: 6. The CDR3 has 13 residues. Germline CDR1 SQVTM, CDR2 ANQGSEA.

This clonotype turned up a few times. V gene TRBV12-3 or TRBV12-4 combines with J gene TRBJ2-7; 11 bases line up with TRBD1. There are 14 residues in the CDR3. The V segment lost 6 bases and the J segment 6 bases; nucleotides outside the gene matches: 7. CDR3: CASRIGTGGSEQYF. CDR3 DNA: TGTGCCAGCAGGATCGGGACAGGGGGTTCCGAGCAGTACTTC.